Listed below are T cell receptor beta chains from one sample, sequenced in a study of metastatic and nonmetastatic thyroid tumors. MiXCR reprocessed the PCR reads for TCRdb. The sample carries about 45,000 clones, 4% recorded once. The sample comprised blood. The receptor source for this set is a female donor with papillary thyroid cancer or a benign thyroid nodule (not recorded which). Some clones in this sample may be carry-over from other donors' samples. The CDR3 runs from the conserved cysteine through the conserved F or W. D genes are given only for firm matches. Clone size is given for some rows only: seen once, a few or many times, or a class if the clone is expanded.

d_call: .; clone_size: many; j_call: TRBJ2-3; v_call: TRBV20-1; cdr3_aa: CSARVDWDTDTRYF; cdr3_nt: TGCAGTGCTAGAGTGGACTGGGACACAGATACGCGGTATTTT
d_call: TRBD1; clone_size: many; j_call: TRBJ2-1; v_call: TRBV5-5; cdr3_aa: CASSLEDRSYNEQFF; cdr3_nt: TGTGCCAGCAGCTTGGAGGACAGGTCCTACAATGAGCAGTTCTTC
d_call: .; clone_size: many; j_call: TRBJ2-5; v_call: TRBV11-1; cdr3_aa: CASSLEATRVETQYF; cdr3_nt: TGTGCCAGCAGCTTAGAAGCGACCCGAGTGGAGACCCAGTACTTC
d_call: .; clone_size: .; j_call: TRBJ1-6; v_call: TRBV12-3/TRBV12-4; cdr3_aa: CASNPRAPGHLNSPLHF; cdr3_nt: TGTGCCAGCAATCCTCGCGCCCCGGGACACCTGAATTCACCCCTCCACTTT
d_call: .; clone_size: many; j_call: TRBJ2-3; v_call: TRBV5-1; cdr3_aa: CASSFRDHTSTDTQYF; cdr3_nt: TGCGCCAGCAGCTTCCGGGACCACACTAGCACAGATACGCAGTATTTT
d_call: .; clone_size: few; j_call: TRBJ2-3; v_call: TRBV27; cdr3_aa: CASSPTRLLTDTQYF; cdr3_nt: TGTGCCAGCAGTCCAACTAGACTACTCACAGATACGCAGTATTTT
d_call: TRBD2; clone_size: many; j_call: TRBJ2-1; v_call: TRBV9; cdr3_aa: CASSATGLAVEQFF; cdr3_nt: TGTGCCAGCAGCGCAACGGGACTAGCAGTTGAGCAGTTCTTC
d_call: .; clone_size: .; j_call: TRBJ1-4; v_call: TRBV7-9; cdr3_aa: CASSSNRAGDNEKLLF; cdr3_nt: TGTGCCAGCAGCTCTAATAGGGCAGGTGATAATGAAAAACTGCTTTTT
d_call: .; clone_size: .; j_call: TRBJ2-7; v_call: TRBV6-1; cdr3_aa: CASYTGAYEQYF; cdr3_nt: TGTGCCAGCTATACCGGGGCCTACGAGCAGTACTTC
d_call: .; clone_size: many; j_call: TRBJ2-7; v_call: TRBV3-1; cdr3_aa: CASTRDSGYEQYF; cdr3_nt: TGTGCCAGCACCCGGGATAGCGGTTACGAGCAGTACTTC
d_call: TRBD2; clone_size: many; j_call: TRBJ2-7; v_call: TRBV5-1; cdr3_aa: CASSSQAGSSYEQYF; cdr3_nt: TGCGCCAGCAGCTCGCAAGCGGGATCCTCCTACGAGCAGTACTTC
d_call: TRBD1; clone_size: few; j_call: TRBJ1-2; v_call: TRBV7-3; cdr3_aa: CASSSRQGRDYGYTF; cdr3_nt: TGTGCCAGCAGCTCGCGACAGGGGAGGGACTATGGCTACACCTTT
d_call: TRBD2; clone_size: many; j_call: TRBJ2-4; v_call: TRBV7-9; cdr3_aa: CASSPFVLAGVAKNIQYF; cdr3_nt: TGTGCCAGCAGCCCGTTTGTTTTGGCGGGGGTAGCCAAAAACATTCAGTACTTC